The next 5 T cell receptor beta chains were all read from a single sample in a study of blood T cell repertoires in COVID-19. The protocol was immunoSEQ multiplex PCR, while the TCRdb copy is restricted to in-frame clones and leaves out a portion. Found here are around 160,000 clones, approximately 93% of them singletons; the top ten hold under 2%. Sample: peripheral blood. These receptors were taken from a woman aged 55-70 years with COVID-19, enrolled during active disease.

V is TRBV5-6 and J is TRBJ1-5; D possibly corresponds to TRBD1 (5 bases). The V end lost 4 bases, the J end lost 3 bases, and 20 bases lay between the germline ends. The CDR3 has 17 residues. The germline V gene has CDR1 SGHDT and CDR2 YYEEEE. The CDR3 sequence: CASSPRGRGGSNQPQHF. The CDR3, as DNA: TGTGCCAGCAGCCCTCGGGGACGGGGGGGTTCCAATCAGCCCCAGCATTTT.

The chain combines TRBV19 with TRBJ1-1; D gene unclear. The CDR3 is made up of 12 amino acids. Trimming stripped 7 bases from V and 5 bases from J, with 11 bases between. Germline V gives CDR1 LNHDA, CDR2 SQIVND (reference sequence). This CDR3 is CASTGVGTEAFF. The CDR3 nucleotides are TGTGCCAGTACCGGGGTTGGGACTGAAGCTTTCTTT. Based on the CDR3 plus reference TRBV19 and TRBJ1-1, the full variable domain is DGGITQSPKYLFRKEGQNVTLSCEQNLNHDAMYWYRQDPGQGLRLIYYSQIVNDFQKGDIAEGYSVSREKKESFPLTVTSAQKNPTAFYLCASTGVGTEAFFGQGTRLTVV.

The V gene is TRBV6-5, the J gene TRBJ1-1, with D uncertain. The CDR3 has 13 residues. The V gene's germline CDR1 is MNHEY and CDR2 SVGAGI. V gave up 2 bases and J gave up 6 bases, with 10 bases separating them. This CDR3 is CASSYVRHAEAFF. The CDR3 bases are TGTGCCAGCAGTTACGTCAGGCATGCTGAAGCTTTCTTT.

This sequence joins TRBV5-1 and TRBJ1-1, with no clear D. The CDR3 spans 13 residues. V was shortened by 5 bases and J by 5 bases, with 13 bases between the two germline ends. Germline lookup yields CDR1 SGHRS and CDR2 YFSETQ. The CDR3 reads CASRLMRATEAFF. CDR3 DNA: TGCGCCAGCAGGCTCATGAGGGCAACTGAAGCTTTCTTT.

The chain couples TRBV4-2 to TRBJ1-4; D might be TRBD1 (6 bases). Germline-derived CDR1 and CDR2 are LGHNA and YNFKEQ. V gave up 0 bases and J gave up 8 bases, with 13 bases separating them. The CDR3 totals 15 residues. In nucleotides, the CDR3 is TGTGCCAGCAGCCAAGATTTTGGGACAAAGGAAAAACTGTTTTTT. The encoded protein is CASSQDFGTKEKLFF.